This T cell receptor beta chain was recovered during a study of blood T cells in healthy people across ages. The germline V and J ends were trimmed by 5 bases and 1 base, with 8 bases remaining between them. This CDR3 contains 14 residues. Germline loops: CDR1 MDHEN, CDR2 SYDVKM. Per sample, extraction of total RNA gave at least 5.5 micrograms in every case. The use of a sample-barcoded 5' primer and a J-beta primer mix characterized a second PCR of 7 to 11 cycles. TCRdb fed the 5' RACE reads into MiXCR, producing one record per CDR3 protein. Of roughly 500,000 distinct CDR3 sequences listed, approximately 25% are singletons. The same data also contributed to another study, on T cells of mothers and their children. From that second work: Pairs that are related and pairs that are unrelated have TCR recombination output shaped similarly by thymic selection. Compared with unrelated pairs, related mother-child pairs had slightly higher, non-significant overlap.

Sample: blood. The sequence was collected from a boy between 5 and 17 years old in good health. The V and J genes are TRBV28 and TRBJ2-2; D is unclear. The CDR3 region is CASSRSMNTGELFF. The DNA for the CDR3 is TGTGCCAGCAGTCGGTCTATGAACACCGGGGAGCTGTTTTTT.